This T cell receptor beta chain was sequenced in a study of identical twins. The CDR3 extends over 20 amino acids. Unmatched junction bases numbered 20, after V lost 7 bases and J lost 2 bases. The germline gives CDR1 MNHEY, CDR2 SMNVEV (reference sequence). General study findings and limits: Insertions were fewer in abundant cord blood beta clonotypes, whereas memory repertoires showed none of this pattern.

This clonotype was seen a few times. The target antigen is unknown. Using its own MiXCR run on the 5' RACE reads, TCRdb lists one record per CDR3 protein. The top ten hold around 2.1% of the sample, which has around 280,000 distinct CDR3 sequences, around 8.8% seen once. This sample also appeared in a second study, on yellow fever vaccine responses in identical twins. From that second work: Reportedly, the response of twins' T cells to the vaccine seemed partly convergent, partly personalized.

Material: memory (CD45RO+) T cells sorted from blood. The receptor was isolated from a young woman in good health. This chain connects TRBV27 to TRBJ1-1, with TRBD1 matching 12 bases. Written as DNA, the CDR3 is TGTGCCAGCAACATCGGGACAGGGGGCCAGGTGGGGAAAATTAACACTGAAGCTTTCTTT. It translates to CASNIGTGGQVGKINTEAFF.